This T cell receptor beta chain was observed in a study of OX40 agonist ivuxolimab in advanced cancers. The CDR3 runs to 14 residues. V shed 4 bases and J shed 5 bases, with 14 bases lying between them. Germline CDR1 reads MNHEY; CDR2 reads SVGAGI. TCRdb's copy holds only in-frame clones and misses some; the assay was immunoSEQ multiplex PCR. The sample holds roughly 57,000 clones, 80% to 90% seen once. The genes are TRBV6-5 and TRBJ1-2; D remains unclear. This sequence was found in an adult with an advanced solid tumor such as melanoma, head and neck, liver or kidney cancer. The specimen comprised CD4+ or CD8+ T cells sorted from blood, sampled in a trial of the OX40 agonist ivuxolimab. CDR3 in amino acids: CASSSGGNQYGYTF. The CDR3 bases are TGTGCCAGCAGTTCCGGAGGAAACCAATATGGCTACACCTTC.